These 20 T cell receptor beta chains were sequenced from one sample in a study of identical twins (dated by TCRdb to the mid-2010s). Library preparation employed 5' RACE. Instrument on record: Illumina HiSeq 2000. Through fastp at Q25 and MiXCR, TCRdb rebuilt clones from the public reads, retaining in-frame beta chains. Rows are combined by CDR3 protein, so each entry shows the most common genes and DNA. This sample comprises about 520,000 distinct CDR3 sequences, less than 25% of them detected only once. The ten biggest clones cover 0.91% of the sample. In addition, the sample was reused for a study of T cells expressing NK-cell markers.

Source material: CD4+ T cells sorted from blood. The receptors shown here come from a young woman in good health.

The chain couples TRBV30 to TRBJ2-1; D is unresolved. V shed 0 bases and J shed 4 bases, with 4 bases lying between them. Germline CDR1 GTSNPN, CDR2 SVGIG (reference sequence). The CDR3 loop spans 12 amino acids. Here the CDR3 reads CAWSVSYNEQFF. The DNA for the CDR3 is TGTGCCTGGAGTGTATCATACAATGAGCAGTTCTTC. Full variable domain (outside the CDR3, taken from reference TRBV30 and TRBJ2-1): SQTIHQWPATLVQPVGSPLSLECTVEGTSNPNLYWYRQAAGRGLQLLFYSVGIGQISSEVPQNLSASRPQDRQFILSSKKLLLSDSGFYLCAWSVSYNEQFFGPGTRLTVL.

The rearrangement links TRBV20-1 to TRBJ1-1; D possibly corresponds to TRBD1 (6 bases). This CDR3 is built from 14 residues. Trimming shortened V by 5 bases and J by 3 bases, and 16 bases separated the two germline ends. The V gene's germline CDR1 is DFQATT and CDR2 SNEGSKA (reference sequence). CDR3 region: CSARSGASDTEAFF. In DNA, the CDR3 is TGCAGTGCTCGCTCGGGGGCCTCCGACACTGAAGCTTTCTTT.

V and J are TRBV6-2 or TRBV6-3 and TRBJ2-7; D perhaps matches TRBD1 (6 bases). CDR1 MNHEY and CDR2 SVGEGT come from the germline V gene. The CDR3 is 15 residues long. Trimming pared 6 bases from V and 5 bases from J, leaving 20 bases between. The CDR3 is CASSPSPGRGHEQYF. In DNA form, the CDR3 reads TGTGCCAGCAGCCCCTCACCCGGCAGGGGCCACGAGCAGTACTTC.

The sample holds a few counts of this clonotype. The rearrangement uses TRBV6-2 or TRBV6-3 and TRBJ2-1; 12 bases fit TRBD2. J gave up 8 bases and V 6 bases, and 8 bases lay outside the gene matches. This CDR3 comprises 15 residues. The V gene's germline CDR1 is MNHEY and CDR2 SVGEGT. CDR3 coding DNA: TGTGCCAGCAGCAAACTAGCGGGAGGTATAGATGAGCAGTTCTTC. It yields the protein CASSKLAGGIDEQFF.

This clonotype was seen only a few times. This rearrangement joins TRBV7-9 to TRBJ2-1; the D gene is possibly TRBD1 (6 bases). CDR3 size: 12 residues. The V end lost 5 bases, the J end lost 10 bases, and 12 bases lay between the germline ends. Germline CDR1 and CDR2: SEHNR and FQNEAQ (reference sequence). The CDR3 region is CASSIAQGEQFF. CDR3 DNA sequence: TGTGCCAGCAGCATTGCCCAGGGGGAGCAGTTCTTC.

This clonotype appeared a few times. V usage is TRBV7-6 and J usage is TRBJ2-2; 11 bases fit TRBD1. CDR3 size: 15 residues. Trimming at V came to 7 bases and at J to 8 bases, leaving 9 bases not matched to a gene. Looked up from germline, CDR1 is SGHVS and CDR2 is FNYEAQ. CDR3 region: CASTSPGQGAGELFF. DNA for the CDR3: TGTGCCAGCACTAGTCCAGGACAGGGGGCTGGGGAGCTGTTTTTT.

V usage is TRBV7-2 and J usage is TRBJ2-2; 7 nucleotides match TRBD1. V dropped 3 bases and J dropped 5; count of bases not matched to a gene: 6. The V gene's germline CDR1 is SGHTA and CDR2 FQGNSA. This CDR3 contains 15 residues. CDR3 region: CASSFRQGYTGELFF. CDR3 nucleotides: TGTGCCAGCAGCTTCCGACAGGGCTATACCGGGGAGCTGTTTTTT.

This clonotype was observed a few times. The chain joins TRBV9 to TRBJ1-2; no reliable D call. The CDR3 extends over 15 amino acids. The V end was cut by 2 bases, the J end by 6 bases, with 17 bases between. CDR1 is SGDLS and CDR2 is YYNGEE in the germline V gene. This CDR3 is CASSVTPQAVHGYTF. CDR3 coding DNA: TGTGCCAGCAGCGTTACGCCCCAGGCAGTTCATGGCTACACCTTC.

This clonotype was picked up a small number of times. The chain is built from TRBV18 and TRBJ2-7; D remains ambiguous. The germline CDR1 and CDR2 sequences are KGHSH and LQKENI. V lost 6 bases and J lost 7, with 16 bases in between. CDR3 length: 13 amino acids. The CDR3: CASSPTSGVEQYF. In nucleotides, the CDR3 is TGTGCCAGCTCCCCCACCTCAGGAGTGGAGCAGTACTTC.

In its sample, this clonotype was seen a few times. The chain has TRBV5-6 and TRBJ1-4; D gene unclear. V dropped 4 bases and J dropped 8 bases, with 12 bases sitting between them. CDR3 length equals 13 residues. Looked up from germline, CDR1 is SGHDT and CDR2 is YYEEEE. CDR3 in amino acids: CASSPRSGEKLFF. The CDR3 DNA reads TGTGCCAGCAGCCCCCGGAGCGGAGAAAAACTGTTTTTT.

This clonotype was detected only a few times. The CDR3 DNA reads TGTGCCAGCTCACCACCGGCTCGCACAGATACGCAGTATTTT. Protein: CASSPPARTDTQYF. This sequence joins TRBV18 and TRBJ2-3; D is uncertain. Trimming left V 0 bases short and J 1 base short, with 5 bases between. CDR1 KGHSH and CDR2 LQKENI come from the germline V gene. The CDR3 is 14 amino acids.

This chain links TRBV4-3 with TRBJ2-3; 7 positions agree with TRBD1. CDR1 is LGHNA, CDR2 YSLEER, per germline. After removal of 4 bases from V and 6 bases from J, the junction contained 4 bases not matched to a gene. This CDR3 has 13 residues. The CDR3: CASSRLQGDTQYF. CDR3 DNA: TGCGCCAGCAGCCGCCTACAGGGGGATACGCAGTATTTT.

This clonotype has a handful of counts. V gene TRBV6-1 combines with J gene TRBJ1-6; TRBD1 matches at 9 bases. CDR3 size: 15 residues. V was pared by 7 bases and J by 13 bases, with 14 bases of the junction left unmatched. Germline CDR1 reads MNHNS; CDR2 reads SASEGT. The CDR3: CASTSEGTGYRPLHF. The DNA for the CDR3 is TGTGCCAGCACATCGGAGGGGACAGGGTATCGGCCCCTCCACTTT.

This clonotype has only a few counts. V usage is TRBV2 and J usage is TRBJ2-1; weak D call: TRBD2 (6 bases). V gave up 5 bases and J gave up 4 bases, with 12 bases separating them. This CDR3 has 14 residues. CDR1 is SNHLY and CDR2 is FYNNEI in the germline V gene. The CDR3 region has the DNA TGTGCCAGCAGTTGGGCGGGGAAATACAATGAGCAGTTCTTC. It translates to CASSWAGKYNEQFF.

This clonotype has just a few counts. CDR3 sequence: CSASPGTGGLLLFF. CDR3 nucleotides: TGCAGTGCTAGCCCCGGGACAGGGGGTCTTTTGCTGTTTTTT. The chain is built from TRBV20-1 and TRBJ1-4, with TRBD1 identical over 11 bases. Germline assignment: CDR1 DFQATT and CDR2 SNEGSKA (reference sequence). With V trimmed by 3 bases and J by 14 bases, 11 bases remained unmatched. The CDR3 consists of 14 residues.

This clonotype was recorded at least ten times. The J gene is TRBJ1-1, the V gene TRBV12-3 or TRBV12-4; the D gene is possibly TRBD1 (5 bases). The CDR3 totals 13 residues. Trimming pared 3 bases from V and 3 bases from J, leaving 8 bases between. The CDR3 region has the DNA TGTGCCAGCAGTTTTTCCAGGGACACTGAAGCTTTCTTT. Its protein is CASSFSRDTEAFF.

J is TRBJ1-1 and V is TRBV29-1, with a tentative D call TRBD1 (5 bases). V lost 6 bases and J lost 1, with 15 bases in between. CDR3 length equals 14 residues. Germline CDR1 SQVTM, CDR2 ANQGSEA. CDR3 sequence: CSVYPGSANTEAFF. The CDR3 region has the DNA TGCAGCGTGTATCCAGGGAGCGCGAACACTGAAGCTTTCTTT.

Comments on this clonotype: The junction departs from germline at one end; a sequencing error may be responsible. This chain uses TRBV29-1 with TRBJ1-3; no reliable D call. The germline V gene encodes CDR1 SQVTM and CDR2 ANQGSEA. The CDR3 is made up of 13 amino acids. Written as DNA, the CDR3 is TGCAGCGTTGACGGAGACTCTGGAAACACCATATTTTTT. Translation: CSVDGDSGNTIFF.

The rearrangement uses TRBV21-1 and TRBJ2-3; whether TRBD2, the table's D call, matches the DNA was not checked. TRBV21-1 is described as a pseudogene. This CDR3 spans 17 amino acids. CDR3 loop: CASSYGVRAGSGDTQYF. CDR3 nucleotides: TGTGCCAGCAGCTACGGGGTGAGAGCGGGATCAGGAGATACGCAGTATTTT.

The sample holds a few counts of this clonotype. The chain employs TRBV20-1 and TRBJ1-2; 7 bases line up with TRBD1. V shed 6 bases, J shed 6 bases, and the junction held 7 bases outside the gene matches. Germline CDR1 DFQATT, CDR2 SNEGSKA (reference sequence). This CDR3 region has 12 residues. DNA of the CDR3: TGCAGTGCAACCGGGACAGAGAATGGCTACACCTTC. Translated: CSATGTENGYTF.